Described below is a single T cell receptor beta chain sequence and its context. Sequencing used immunoSEQ multiplex PCR; TCRdb keeps in-frame clones, though not all of them. The data contain approximately 120,000 clones, nearly 95% of them seen just once; the ten biggest clones take up roughly 0.96%. The data derive from a study of T cell responses to AZD1222 COVID-19 vaccine. CDR3 length equals 14 residues. The ends were cut back, 5 bases at V and 0 bases at J, with 10 bases in the middle. The germline CDR1 and CDR2 sequences are SQVTM and ANQGSEA. This clonotype was sampled from an adult in good health. The starting material was peripheral blood, obtained on day 0 of AZD1222 vaccination. The genes are TRBV29-1 and TRBJ1-4, with D tentatively TRBD1 (5 bases). The CDR3 region is CSVRDGATNEKLFF. The CDR3, as DNA: TGCAGCGTTCGGGACGGAGCAACTAATGAAAAACTGTTTTTT.